One sample yielded the 18 T cell receptor beta chains listed below, sequenced in a study of blood T cell repertoires in COVID-19. Produced via immunoSEQ multiplex PCR; TCRdb's table is partial and in-frame only. The sample carries roughly 250,000 clones, roughly 93% recorded once. The sample comprised PBMCs or T cells enriched from blood (not recorded which). The origin of the receptors is a middle-aged woman with acute COVID-19.

The chain couples TRBV6-5 to TRBJ2-7, with TRBD1 identical over 9 bases. J gave up 2 bases and V 4 bases, and 3 bases lay outside the gene matches. The CDR3 loop spans 14 amino acids. The germline V gene has CDR1 MNHEY and CDR2 SVGAGI. CDR3 bases: TGTGCCAGCAGTTCGGGGGACAGGGCCTACGAGCAGTACTTC. Translated, it gives CASSSGDRAYEQYF.

This chain connects TRBV18 to TRBJ2-6; D may be TRBD2 (6 bases). V dropped 3 bases and J dropped 2 bases, with 17 bases sitting between them. There are 18 residues in the CDR3. The V gene's germline CDR1 is KGHSH and CDR2 LQKENI. This chain's CDR3 is CASSPPGLPHPGANVLTF. In DNA, the CDR3 is TGTGCCAGCTCACCTCCGGGACTGCCGCACCCTGGGGCCAACGTCCTGACTTTC.

The J gene is TRBJ1-1, the V gene TRBV5-1; no definite D call. The CDR3 is made up of 16 amino acids. Trimming cost V 4 bases and J 0 bases, with 16 bases left between them. Germline-derived CDR1 and CDR2 are SGHRS and YFSETQ. This CDR3 reads CASSQPPHTVNTEAFF. CDR3 nucleotides: TGCGCCAGCAGCCAACCCCCTCACACAGTGAACACTGAAGCTTTCTTT. The variable domain in full, completed from reference TRBV5-1 and TRBJ1-1, reads KAGVTQTPRYLIKTRGQQVTLSCSPISGHRSVSWYQQTPGQGLQFLFEYFSETQRNKGNFPGRFSGRQFSNSRSEMNVSTLELGDSALYLCASSQPPHTVNTEAFFGQGTRLTVV.

The chain is built from TRBV11-3 and TRBJ2-1, with TRBD2 matching 11 bases. V dropped 0 bases and J dropped 8; count of bases not matched to a gene: 12. Germline values: CDR1 SGHNT, CDR2 YENEEA. This CDR3 contains 18 residues. DNA of the CDR3: TGTGCCAGCAGCTTAGACGGTAGCGGGAGGGGCTCGTTGGATGAGCAGTTCTTC. Protein product: CASSLDGSGRGSLDEQFF. Looking up the rest from reference TRBV11-3 and TRBJ2-1 gives the full variable domain: EAGVVQSPRYKIIEKKQPVAFWCNPISGHNTLYWYLQNLGQGPELLIRYENEEAVDDSQLPKDRFSAERLKGVDSTLKIQPAELGDSAVYLCASSLDGSGRGSLDEQFFGPGTRLTVL.

The rearrangement links TRBV6-5 to TRBJ1-5; no definite D call. CDR1 and CDR2 (germline): MNHEY, SVGAGI. This CDR3 is 13 amino acids long. V was cut by 6 bases and J by 2 bases, with 8 bases left in between. The CDR3, as DNA: TGTGCCAGCAGGAGGGCGGGCAATCAGCCCCAGCATTTT. This translates into CASRRAGNQPQHF.

The rearrangement uses TRBV19 and TRBJ2-5; D possibly corresponds to TRBD1 (5 bases). Germline lookup yields CDR1 LNHDA and CDR2 SQIVND (reference sequence). The CDR3 is 14 amino acids. V lost 5 bases and J lost 5, with 15 bases in between. The CDR3 bases are TGTGCCAGTAGTCCCAGGCAGGGTGTGGAGACCCAGTACTTC. It is translated as CASSPRQGVETQYF.

This rearrangement joins TRBV2 to TRBJ2-1; 7 bases align to TRBD2. Trimming took 3 bases from V and 5 from J; bases not matched to a gene: 7. Per germline, CDR1 SNHLY and CDR2 FYNNEI. The CDR3 contains 15 residues. CDR3 sequence (DNA): TGTGCCAGCAGTGAGGGGGGGAGGGCCGACAATGAGCAGTTCTTC. Amino acids: CASSEGGRADNEQFF.

The V gene is TRBV7-2, the J gene TRBJ2-7, with TRBD2 matching over 8 bases. This CDR3 spans 16 amino acids. V gave up 5 bases and J gave up 3 bases; unmatched junction bases: 12. Looked up from germline, CDR1 is SGHTA and CDR2 is FQGNSA. For the CDR3, the DNA is TGTGCCAGCAGCAGACCGGGGGGGGCTATACTCTACGAGCAGTACTTC. It translates to CASSRPGGAILYEQYF.

V gene TRBV27 combines with J gene TRBJ2-7; TRBD1 agrees at 8 bases. V lost 3 bases, J lost 4 bases, and 8 bases stayed unmatched. The germline gives CDR1 MNHEY, CDR2 SMNVEV (reference sequence). CDR3 length equals 15 residues. The CDR3 DNA is TGTGCCAGCAGTTTGGACAGGGCCCCTGGGTACGAGCAGTACTTC. It yields the protein CASSLDRAPGYEQYF.

This chain uses TRBV28 with TRBJ1-6, with a weak D call TRBD1 (5 bases). From germline, CDR1 is MDHEN and CDR2 SYDVKM. The CDR3 is 13 residues long. V gave up 5 bases and J gave up 10 bases, with 12 bases separating them. The CDR3 DNA reads as TGTGCCAGCAGTGCCGACAGTGGCTCACCCCTCCACTTT. It translates to CASSADSGSPLHF.

CDR3 in amino acids: CASSNTGTGLGSPLHF. The CDR3 bases are TGTGCCAGTAGTAATACCGGGACAGGGCTCGGGTCACCCCTCCACTTT. The genes are TRBV19 and TRBJ1-6; 9 bases map to TRBD1. Germline CDR1 reads LNHDA; CDR2 reads SQIVND (reference sequence). Trimming removed 4 bases from V and 10 bases from J; junction bases left unmatched: 11. The CDR3 loop spans 16 amino acids.

The rearrangement joins TRBV6-6 to TRBJ2-5, with TRBD1 matching over 7 bases. J was trimmed by 5 bases and V by 11 bases; bases with no gene match: 8. Germline assignment: CDR1 MNHNY and CDR2 SVGAGI (reference sequence). The CDR3 is made up of 12 amino acids. CDR3 in amino acids: CASQAGGETQYF. The CDR3 DNA sequence: TGTGCCTCGCAAGCAGGGGGTGAGACCCAGTACTTC.

Regarding this clone: Within the sample, other DNA sequences also encode this same CDR3. The chain couples TRBV9 to TRBJ2-3; 7 nucleotides agree with TRBD2. The CDR3 covers 15 residues. From germline, CDR1 is SGDLS and CDR2 YYNGEE. With V trimmed by 0 bases and J by 1 base, 2 bases remained unmatched. This CDR3 reads CASSVGLAGTDTQYF. CDR3 DNA: TGTGCCAGCAGCGTAGGACTAGCTGGCACAGATACGCAGTATTTT.

The chain couples TRBV11-2 to TRBJ2-7, with TRBD2 matching 10 bases. Germline V gene data show CDR1 as SGHAT and CDR2 as FQNNGV. The CDR3 has 14 amino acids. Unmatched junction bases numbered 5, after V lost 3 bases and J lost 6 bases. In DNA, the CDR3 is TGTGCCAGCAGCTTTCTAGCGGGGGCGCGCGAGCAGTACTTC. This encodes CASSFLAGAREQYF.

The chain recombines TRBV6-2 or TRBV6-3 with TRBJ1-2; no clear D gene. This CDR3 is built from 14 residues. V was cut by 5 bases and J by 8 bases, with 18 bases left in between. Per germline, CDR1 MNHEY and CDR2 SVGEGT. The DNA for the CDR3 is TGTGCCAGCAGTCAAGCGGGTAAAATTGGAGGCTACACCTTC. Its translation: CASSQAGKIGGYTF.

This sequence joins TRBV4-1 and TRBJ1-3; D unresolved. The V end was cut by 4 bases, the J end by 2 bases, with 12 bases between. This CDR3 region has 15 residues. Per germline, CDR1 MGHRA and CDR2 YSYEKL. The CDR3: CASSPNREPGNTIYF. The CDR3 DNA reads TGCGCCAGCAGCCCGAATAGGGAGCCTGGAAACACCATATATTTT.

This chain links TRBV5-4 with TRBJ2-7; D is ambiguous. The CDR3 runs 14 residues. Trimming left V 1 base short and J 6 bases short, with 14 bases between. CDR1 and CDR2 from the germline V gene are SGHNT and YYREEE (reference sequence). CDR3 sequence reads: CASSLKRNRGEQYF. DNA of the CDR3: TGTGCCAGCAGCTTGAAAAGAAATCGCGGCGAGCAGTACTTC.

The chain carries TRBV7-2 and TRBJ2-5; TRBD2 matches 8 bases. The CDR3 runs to 16 residues. V lost 3 bases and J lost 5; bases outside the gene matches: 11. Germline lookup yields CDR1 SGHTA and CDR2 FQGNSA. CDR3 amino acids: CASSFSGGGLRETQYF. The CDR3 DNA reads TGTGCCAGCAGCTTTTCGGGGGGGGGCCTGCGGGAGACCCAGTACTTC.